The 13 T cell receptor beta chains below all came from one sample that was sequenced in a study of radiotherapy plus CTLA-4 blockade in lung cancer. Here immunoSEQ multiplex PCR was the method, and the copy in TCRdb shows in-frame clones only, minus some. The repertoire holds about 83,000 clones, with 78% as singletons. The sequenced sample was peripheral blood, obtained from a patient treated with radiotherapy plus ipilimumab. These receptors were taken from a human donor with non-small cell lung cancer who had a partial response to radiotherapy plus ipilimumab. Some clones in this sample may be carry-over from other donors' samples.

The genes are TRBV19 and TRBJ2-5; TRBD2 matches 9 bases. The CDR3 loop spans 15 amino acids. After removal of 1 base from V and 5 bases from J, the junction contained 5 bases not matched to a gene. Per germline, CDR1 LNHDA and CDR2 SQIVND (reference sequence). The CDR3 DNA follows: TGTGCCAGTAGTATAGGCGGTGCGGGGGGGGAGACCCAGTACTTC. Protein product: CASSIGGAGGETQYF. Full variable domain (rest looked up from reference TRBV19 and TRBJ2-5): DGGITQSPKYLFRKEGQNVTLSCEQNLNHDAMYWYRQDPGQGLRLIYYSQIVNDFQKGDIAEGYSVSREKKESFPLTVTSAQKNPTAFYLCASSIGGAGGETQYFGPGTRLLVL.

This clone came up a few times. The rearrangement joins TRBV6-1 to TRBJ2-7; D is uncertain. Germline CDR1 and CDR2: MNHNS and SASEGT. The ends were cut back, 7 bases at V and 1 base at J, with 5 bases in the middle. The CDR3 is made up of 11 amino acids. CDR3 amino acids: CASTLSYEQYF. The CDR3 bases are TGTGCCAGCACCCTGTCCTACGAGCAGTACTTC.

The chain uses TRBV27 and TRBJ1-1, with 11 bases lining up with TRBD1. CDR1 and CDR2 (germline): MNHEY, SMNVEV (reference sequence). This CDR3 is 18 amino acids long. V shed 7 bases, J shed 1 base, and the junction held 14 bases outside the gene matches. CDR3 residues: CASTPRDRGIAGNTEAFF. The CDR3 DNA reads TGTGCCAGCACCCCCCGGGACAGGGGGATTGCAGGGAACACTGAAGCTTTCTTT.

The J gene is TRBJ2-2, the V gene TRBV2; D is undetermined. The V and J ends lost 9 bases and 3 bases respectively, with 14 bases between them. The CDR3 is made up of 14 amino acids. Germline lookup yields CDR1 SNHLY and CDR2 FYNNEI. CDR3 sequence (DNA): TGTGCCAGTTATCGAGTGTCGGACACCGGGGAGCTGTTTTTT. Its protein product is CASYRVSDTGELFF.

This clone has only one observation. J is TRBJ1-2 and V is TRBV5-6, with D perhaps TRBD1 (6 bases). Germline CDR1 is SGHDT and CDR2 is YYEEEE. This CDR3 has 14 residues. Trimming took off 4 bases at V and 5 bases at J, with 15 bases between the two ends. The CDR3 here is CASSPGQTGYGYTF. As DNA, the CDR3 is TGTGCCAGCAGCCCAGGACAGACTGGATATGGCTACACCTTC. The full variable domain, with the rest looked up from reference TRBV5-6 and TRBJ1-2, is DAGVTQSPTHLIKTRGQQVTLRCSPKSGHDTVSWYQQALGQGPQFIFQYYEEEERQRGNFPDRFSGHQFPNYSSELNVNALLLGDSALYLCASSPGQTGYGYTFGSGTRLTVV.

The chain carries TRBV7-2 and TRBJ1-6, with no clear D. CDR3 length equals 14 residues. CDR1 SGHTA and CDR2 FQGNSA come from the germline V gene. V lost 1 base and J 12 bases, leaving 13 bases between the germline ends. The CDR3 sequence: CASSLEMISGPLHF. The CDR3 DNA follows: TGTGCCAGCAGCTTAGAAATGATCAGCGGACCCCTCCACTTT.

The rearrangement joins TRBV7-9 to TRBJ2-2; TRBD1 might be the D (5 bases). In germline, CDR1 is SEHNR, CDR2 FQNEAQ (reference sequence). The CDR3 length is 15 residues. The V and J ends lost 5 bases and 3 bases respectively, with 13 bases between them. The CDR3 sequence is CASSKQAMDTGELFF. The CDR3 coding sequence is TGTGCCAGCAGCAAACAGGCAATGGACACCGGGGAGCTGTTTTTT.

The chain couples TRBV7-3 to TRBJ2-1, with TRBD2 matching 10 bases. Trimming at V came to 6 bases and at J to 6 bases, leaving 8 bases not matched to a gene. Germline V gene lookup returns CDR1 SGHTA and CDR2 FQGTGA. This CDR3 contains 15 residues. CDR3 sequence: CASRLSGGALNEQFF. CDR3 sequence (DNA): TGTGCCAGCAGACTAAGCGGGGGGGCCCTCAATGAGCAGTTCTTC.

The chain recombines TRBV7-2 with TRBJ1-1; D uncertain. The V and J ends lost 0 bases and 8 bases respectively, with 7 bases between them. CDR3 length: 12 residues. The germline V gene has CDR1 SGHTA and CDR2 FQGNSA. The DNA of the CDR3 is TGTGCCAGCAGCTTAGCGAACAGAGAAGCTTTCTTT. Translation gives CASSLANREAFF.

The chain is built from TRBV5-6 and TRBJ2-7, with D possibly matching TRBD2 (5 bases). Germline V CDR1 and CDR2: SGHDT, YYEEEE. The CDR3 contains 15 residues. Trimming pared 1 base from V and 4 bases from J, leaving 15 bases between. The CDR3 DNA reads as TGTGCCAGCAGCTTGCGGGGTAGCGCGGCTTACGAGCAGTACTTC. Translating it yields CASSLRGSAAYEQYF.

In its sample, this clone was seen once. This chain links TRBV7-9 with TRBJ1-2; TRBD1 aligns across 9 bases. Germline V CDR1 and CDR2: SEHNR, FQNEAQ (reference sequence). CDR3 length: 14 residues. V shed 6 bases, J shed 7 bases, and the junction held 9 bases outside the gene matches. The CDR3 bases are TGTGCCAGCAGACAAGCCGACAGGGGGTCTGGCTACACCTTC. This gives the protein CASRQADRGSGYTF. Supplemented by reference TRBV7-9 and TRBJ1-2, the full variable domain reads DTGVSQNPRHKITKRGQNVTFRCDPISEHNRLYWYRQTLGQGPEFLTYFQNEAQLEKSRLLSDRFSAERPKGSFSTLEIQRTEQGDSAMYLCASRQADRGSGYTFGSGTRLTVV.

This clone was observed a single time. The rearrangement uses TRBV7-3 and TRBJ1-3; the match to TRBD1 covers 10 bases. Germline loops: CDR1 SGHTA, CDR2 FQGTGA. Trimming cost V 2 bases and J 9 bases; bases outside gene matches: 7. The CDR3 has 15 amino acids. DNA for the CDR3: TGTGCCAGCAGCTTAGGGGGACAGGGGCAGACCACCATATATTTT. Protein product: CASSLGGQGQTTIYF.

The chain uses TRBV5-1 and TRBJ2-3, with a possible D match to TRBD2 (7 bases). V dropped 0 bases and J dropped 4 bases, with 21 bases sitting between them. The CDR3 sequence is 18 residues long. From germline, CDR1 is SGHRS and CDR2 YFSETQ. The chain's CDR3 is CASSLADLGGGVPDTQYF. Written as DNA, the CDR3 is TGCGCCAGCAGCTTGGCCGATTTAGGGGGGGGAGTTCCAGATACGCAGTATTTT.